The rows below give T cell receptor beta chains drawn from one sample of a study of regulatory T cells in long-lasting Graves disease. TCRdb itself ran the multiplex PCR reads through MiXCR, one entry per CDR3 protein. The sample has around 400,000 distinct CDR3 sequences, less than 30% seen once. Sequencing was performed on peripheral blood mononuclear cells (PBMCs), taken when the disease was refractory, from a patient treated with antithyroid drugs. These receptor sequences come from a woman aged 40 to 50 with Graves disease. Both conserved end residues are trimmed from each CDR3.

TRBJ2-3 TRBV11-2 ASSLRPRINTDTQY
TRBJ2-7 TRBV11-2 ASSFGGMAYEQY
TRBJ1-5 TRBV12-3/TRBV12-4 ASSPRQAGWPQH
TRBJ2-2 TRBV20-1 SAESRPGWRPGELF
TRBJ2-3 TRBV6-2/TRBV6-3 ASIQGAADTQY
TRBJ2-2 TRBV7-7 ASSNERTGELF
TRBJ2-7 TRBV14 ASSQDRRLAGGEQY
TRBJ2-5 TRBV9 ASSSGEAGVQETQY
TRBJ2-1 TRBV29-1 SAKGGAGEYNEQF
TRBJ1-2 TRBV5-1 ASSLGAAANLYGYA
TRBJ2-7 TRBV6-1 ASRDPGLGYEQY
TRBJ2-7 TRBV6-5 ASSYSFSGPLSEQY
TRBJ1-5 TRBV12-3/TRBV12-4 ASSPGRGGLGNQPQH
TRBJ2-1 TRBV29-1 SVGREGYNEQF
TRBJ1-6 TRBV9 ASSRGQYNSPLH
TRBJ2-7 TRBV5-1 ASSRDRGALAYEQY
TRBJ1-5 TRBV2 ASSEWDSQPQH
TRBJ2-5 TRBV6-7 ASKRKKTQY
TRBJ1-1 TRBV2 ASTFNPGQTNTEAF
TRBJ2-2 TRBV7-9 ASSQKPTSGDRELF
TRBJ2-1 TRBV28 ASSQAASGSNEQF
TRBJ2-2 TRBV19 ASRRNRGSNTGELF
TRBJ2-1 TRBV19 ASSWTSGRNAYNEQF
TRBJ1-1 TRBV7-6 ASSRVDRDSTEAF
TRBJ1-5 TRBV5-6 ASSSRGNNQPQH
TRBJ2-7 TRBV28 ASSLSYPQGGTEEQY
TRBJ2-5 TRBV20-1 SARDQLNVGRPSKETQY
TRBJ2-3 TRBV7-3 ASSSGDRPSSTDTQY
TRBJ1-1 TRBV19 ASSIDRWNTEAF
TRBJ2-2 TRBV7-9 ASRAKTGGNTGELF
TRBJ1-2 TRBV28 ASTIGGRGFYGYT
TRBJ2-7 TRBV5-6 ASSYRTSGSRYEQY
TRBJ1-1 TRBV20-1 SAIPQSHMNTEAF
TRBJ2-7 TRBV29-1 SAGGAEQY
TRBJ2-5 TRBV12-3/TRBV12-4 ASRSKREGHPPRETQY
TRBJ2-2 TRBV11-2 ASSLNRATEELF
TRBJ2-3 TRBV2 ASRGLSGRGDTQY
TRBJ1-1 TRBV29-1 SSGRASTEAF
TRBJ2-7 TRBV25-1 ASSELKEQY
TRBJ1-6 TRBV7-8 ASSLAVGVRSPLH
TRBJ2-7 TRBV24-1 ATSDSSLHEQY
TRBJ2-7 TRBV20-1 SARGLAGRLNEQY
TRBJ2-5 TRBV12-3/TRBV12-4 ASSFSGQETQY
TRBJ2-6 TRBV12-3/TRBV12-4 ASTTPLEANVLT
TRBJ1-3 TRBV13 ASSRTDLTGNTIY
TRBJ2-1 TRBV7-6 ASSVNRASEQF
TRBJ1-1 TRBV6-1 ASMLGGFTEAF
TRBJ2-7 TRBV20-1 SAHSSYEQY
TRBJ2-7 TRBV3-1 ASSEGVWTGMYEQY
TRBJ2-2 TRBV2 ASLKLSPFLGTGTGELF
TRBJ1-1 TRBV28 ASRGRARNTEAF
TRBJ1-1 TRBV10-3 AISDRVGTEAF
TRBJ2-7 TRBV7-9 ASSSGQVTYEQY
TRBJ1-2 TRBV11-2 ASSRRDTSPYGYT
TRBJ2-7 TRBV24-1 ATSEGTVSYEQY
TRBJ2-7 TRBV24-1 ATSAAFGTNEQY
TRBJ2-7 TRBV10-3 AISESSGLTEQY
TRBJ2-7 TRBV11-3 ASSLETGPYEQY